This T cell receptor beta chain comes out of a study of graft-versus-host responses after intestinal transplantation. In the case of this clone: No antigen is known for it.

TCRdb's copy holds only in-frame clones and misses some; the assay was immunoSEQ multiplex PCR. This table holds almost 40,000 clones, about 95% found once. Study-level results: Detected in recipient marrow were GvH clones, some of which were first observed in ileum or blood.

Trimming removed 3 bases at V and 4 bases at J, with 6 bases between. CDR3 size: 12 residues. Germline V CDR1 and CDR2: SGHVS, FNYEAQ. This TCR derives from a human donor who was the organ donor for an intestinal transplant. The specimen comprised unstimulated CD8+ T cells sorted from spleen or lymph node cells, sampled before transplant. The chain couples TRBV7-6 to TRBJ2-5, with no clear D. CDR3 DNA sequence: TGTGCCAGCAGCTTTGACGGAGAGACCCAGTACTTC. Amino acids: CASSFDGETQYF.